Here is one T cell receptor beta chain with its context. Its specificity is unknown. This sample was included in a study of T cell responses to AZD1222 COVID-19 vaccine. Findings of the study overall: Females outnumbered males among donors, who were mostly white British; clonal diversity was possibly underestimated. Variant regions that are unmutated are reportedly the target of nearly half of spike-specific TCRs. Once two AZD1222 doses were given, Spike-specific TCR breadth and depth went up.

Sequencing used immunoSEQ multiplex PCR; TCRdb keeps in-frame clones, though not all of them. The sample lists 150,000 to 250,000 clones; about 94% were seen once. Germline CDR1 is DFQATT and CDR2 is SNEGSKA (reference sequence). Trimming removed 3 bases from V and 0 bases from J; junction bases left unmatched: 2. This CDR3 has 14 residues. The sequence came from an adult who received the AZD1222 COVID-19 vaccine. The gene calls are TRBV20-1 and TRBJ2-7, with TRBD2 matching 10 bases. This material consisted of peripheral blood, taken 28 days after the second AZD1222 dose. The CDR3 region has the DNA TGCAGTGCTAGTCTAGCGGGGGTCTCCTACGAGCAGTACTTC. It codes for CSASLAGVSYEQYF.